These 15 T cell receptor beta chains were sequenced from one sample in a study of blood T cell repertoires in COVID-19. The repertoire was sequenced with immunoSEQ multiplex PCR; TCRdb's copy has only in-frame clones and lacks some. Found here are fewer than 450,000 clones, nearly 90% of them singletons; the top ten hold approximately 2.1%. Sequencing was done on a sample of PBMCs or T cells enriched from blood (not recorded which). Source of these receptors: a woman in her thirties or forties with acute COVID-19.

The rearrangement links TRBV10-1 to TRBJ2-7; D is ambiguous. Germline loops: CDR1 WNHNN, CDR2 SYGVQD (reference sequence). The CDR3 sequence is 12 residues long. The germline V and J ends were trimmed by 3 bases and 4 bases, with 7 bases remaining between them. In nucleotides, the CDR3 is TGCGCCAGCAGTGATCAGGAATACGAGCAGTACTTC. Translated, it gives CASSDQEYEQYF.

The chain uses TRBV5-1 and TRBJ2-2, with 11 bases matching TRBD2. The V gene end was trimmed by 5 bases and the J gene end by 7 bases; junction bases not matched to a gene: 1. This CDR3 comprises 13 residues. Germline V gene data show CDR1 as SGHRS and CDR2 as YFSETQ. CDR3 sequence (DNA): TGCGCCAGCAGTGGACTAGCGGGCGGGGAGCTGTTTTTT. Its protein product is CASSGLAGGELFF.

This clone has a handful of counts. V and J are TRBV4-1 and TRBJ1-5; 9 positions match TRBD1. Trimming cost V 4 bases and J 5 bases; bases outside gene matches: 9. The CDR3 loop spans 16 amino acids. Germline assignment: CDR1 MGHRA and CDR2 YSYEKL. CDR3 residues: CASSRTGTGFDQPQHF. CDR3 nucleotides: TGCGCCAGCAGCCGCACCGGGACAGGGTTTGATCAGCCCCAGCATTTT.

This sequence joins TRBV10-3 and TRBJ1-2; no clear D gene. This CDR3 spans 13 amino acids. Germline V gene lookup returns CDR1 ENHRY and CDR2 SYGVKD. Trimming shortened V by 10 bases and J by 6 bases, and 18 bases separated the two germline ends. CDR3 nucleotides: TGTGCCACGATCCTTGGTACAGAGCATGGCTACACCTTC. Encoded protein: CATILGTEHGYTF.

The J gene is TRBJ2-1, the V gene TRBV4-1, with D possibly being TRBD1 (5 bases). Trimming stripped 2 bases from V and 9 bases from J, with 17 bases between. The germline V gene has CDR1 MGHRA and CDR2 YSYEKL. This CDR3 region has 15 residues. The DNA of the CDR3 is TGCGCCAGCAGCCAACCTGGACACGCCGGCAGTGAGCAGTTCTTC. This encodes CASSQPGHAGSEQFF.

In DNA form, the CDR3 reads TGTGCCAGCAGTTACTCGTCCAGAAACTACGAGCAGTACTTC. Protein sequence: CASSYSSRNYEQYF. This chain connects TRBV6-6 to TRBJ2-7; D remains unclear. Per the germline V gene, CDR1 is MNHNY and CDR2 is SVGAGI (reference sequence). The ends were cut back, 0 bases at V and 3 bases at J, with 9 bases in the middle. This CDR3 contains 14 residues.

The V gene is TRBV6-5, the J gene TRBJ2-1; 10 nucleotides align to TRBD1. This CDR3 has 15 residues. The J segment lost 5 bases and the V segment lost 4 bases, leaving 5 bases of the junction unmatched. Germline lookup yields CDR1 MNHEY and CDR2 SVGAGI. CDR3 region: CASSSGTGENNEQFF. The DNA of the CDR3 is TGTGCCAGCAGTTCCGGGACAGGGGAGAACAATGAGCAGTTCTTC.

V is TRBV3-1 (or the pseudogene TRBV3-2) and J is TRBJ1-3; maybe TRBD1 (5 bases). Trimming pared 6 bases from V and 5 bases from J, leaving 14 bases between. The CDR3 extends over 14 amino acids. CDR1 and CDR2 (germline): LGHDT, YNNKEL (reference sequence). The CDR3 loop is CASRGDFDRNTIYF. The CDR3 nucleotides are TGTGCCAGCAGGGGGGACTTTGATCGAAACACCATATATTTT.

The DNA for the CDR3 is TGTGCCAGCAGCTTTCGGGACAGGGCGATCTCCCTCCACTTT. Protein product: CASSFRDRAISLHF. The genes are TRBV5-6 and TRBJ1-6; 9 bases match TRBD1. J lost 14 bases, V lost 2 bases, and 8 bases had no gene match. Germline V gene lookup returns CDR1 SGHDT and CDR2 YYEEEE. CDR3 length: 14 residues. Complete variable domain (other parts from reference TRBV5-6 and TRBJ1-6): DAGVTQSPTHLIKTRGQQVTLRCSPKSGHDTVSWYQQALGQGPQFIFQYYEEEERQRGNFPDRFSGHQFPNYSSELNVNALLLGDSALYLCASSFRDRAISLHFGNGTRLTVT.

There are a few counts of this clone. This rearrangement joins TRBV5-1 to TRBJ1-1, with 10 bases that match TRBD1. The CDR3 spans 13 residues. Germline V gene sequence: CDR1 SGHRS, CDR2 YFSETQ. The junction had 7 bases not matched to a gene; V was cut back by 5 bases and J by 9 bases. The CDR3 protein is CASSLDRGHKAFF. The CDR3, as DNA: TGCGCCAGCAGTTTAGACAGGGGGCATAAAGCTTTCTTT.

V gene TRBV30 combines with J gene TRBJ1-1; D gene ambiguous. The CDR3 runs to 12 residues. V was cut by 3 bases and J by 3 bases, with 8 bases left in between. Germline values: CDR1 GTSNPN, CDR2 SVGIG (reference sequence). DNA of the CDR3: TGTGCCTGGAGGCGGGTTCACACTGAAGCTTTCTTT. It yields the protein CAWRRVHTEAFF.

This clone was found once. The CDR3 spells CASSQQLAGVSYNEQFF. CDR3 in DNA: TGTGCCAGCAGCCAGCAACTAGCGGGGGTCTCCTACAATGAGCAGTTCTTC. The chain joins TRBV3-1 (or the pseudogene TRBV3-2) to TRBJ2-1; 11 bases fit TRBD2. The CDR3 runs 17 residues. Germline CDR1 LGHDT, CDR2 YNNKEL (reference sequence). The trim removed 3 bases at V and 0 bases at J, leaving 4 bases unmatched.

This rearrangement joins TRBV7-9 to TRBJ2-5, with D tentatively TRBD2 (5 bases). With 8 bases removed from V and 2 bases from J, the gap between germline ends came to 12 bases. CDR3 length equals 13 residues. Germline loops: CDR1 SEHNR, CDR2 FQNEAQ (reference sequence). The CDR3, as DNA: TGTGCCAGCCTTAGCGACACTCAAGAGACCCAGTACTTC. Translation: CASLSDTQETQYF.

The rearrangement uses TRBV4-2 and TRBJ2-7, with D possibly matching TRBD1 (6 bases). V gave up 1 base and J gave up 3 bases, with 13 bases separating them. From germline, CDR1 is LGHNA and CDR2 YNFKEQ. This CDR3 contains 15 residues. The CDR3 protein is CASSQAKDSFYEQYF. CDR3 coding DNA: TGTGCCAGCAGCCAAGCAAAGGACAGCTTCTACGAGCAGTACTTC.

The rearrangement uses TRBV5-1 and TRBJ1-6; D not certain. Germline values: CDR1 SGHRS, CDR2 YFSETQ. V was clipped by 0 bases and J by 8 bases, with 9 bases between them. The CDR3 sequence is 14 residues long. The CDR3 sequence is CASSLELLDSPLHF. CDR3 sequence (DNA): TGCGCCAGCAGCTTGGAACTTCTGGATTCACCCCTCCACTTT.